Shown below are 27 T cell receptor beta chains from a single sample sequenced in a study of identical twins. In TCRdb, the 5' RACE reads were re-called with MiXCR into one record per CDR3 protein. This sample has around 470,000 distinct CDR3 sequences; 12% to 15% occur once, and the top ten carry roughly 0.5%. These same records also appear under a second study, on yellow fever vaccine responses in identical twins.

The sequenced sample consisted of CD4+ T cells sorted from blood. The receptors were gathered from a woman between 18 and 29 years old in good health.

The chain carries TRBV3-1 and TRBJ1-1, with D hard to call. V lost 1 base and J lost 8, with 8 bases in between. Germline V gene data show CDR1 as LGHDT and CDR2 as YNNKEL (reference sequence). CDR3 length: 12 amino acids. CDR3 region: CASSQVQKEAFF. Written as DNA, the CDR3 is TGTGCCAGCAGCCAAGTACAAAAAGAAGCTTTCTTT.

This clonotype occurred many times. The chain has TRBV12-3 or TRBV12-4 and TRBJ2-4; 10 bases are a match to TRBD1. CDR3 length equals 16 residues. V dropped 5 bases and J dropped 2; count of bases not matched to a gene: 6. CDR3 loop: CASSDRDRGTKNIQYF. The CDR3 DNA reads as TGTGCCAGCAGTGACCGGGACAGGGGAACCAAAAACATTCAGTACTTC.

This sequence joins TRBV7-9 and TRBJ2-1; 9 bases match TRBD2. Germline CDR1 reads SEHNR; CDR2 reads FQNEAQ (reference sequence). The CDR3 spans 16 residues. V was clipped by 3 bases and J by 5 bases; unmatched bases: 8. CDR3 in DNA: TGTGCCAGCAGCTTTGGGGATAGCGGGAGAGACAATGAGCAGTTCTTC. The encoded protein is CASSFGDSGRDNEQFF.

This chain links TRBV7-2 with TRBJ2-7, with 7 bases that match TRBD1. The CDR3 contains 16 residues. Germline-derived CDR1 and CDR2 are SGHTA and FQGNSA. Trimming cost V 1 base and J 0 bases; bases outside gene matches: 6. The CDR3: CASSLVAGTDSYEQYF. In nucleotides, the CDR3 is TGTGCCAGCAGCTTAGTTGCCGGGACAGACTCCTACGAGCAGTACTTC.

In its sample, this clonotype was seen many times. J is TRBJ2-2 and V is TRBV5-1; 8 bases match TRBD1. The CDR3 spans 13 residues. Germline V gene data show CDR1 as SGHRS and CDR2 as YFSETQ. Unmatched junction bases numbered 2, after V lost 4 bases and J lost 6 bases. DNA of the CDR3: TGCGCCAGCAGCCCACAGGGGGCCGGGGAGCTGTTTTTT. Its protein product is CASSPQGAGELFF.

The gene calls are TRBV29-1 and TRBJ1-1; D is possibly TRBD1 (5 bases). V shed 5 bases and J shed 6 bases, with 22 bases lying between them. The CDR3 spans 15 residues. Germline assignment: CDR1 SQVTM and CDR2 ANQGSEA. The CDR3 region has the DNA TGCAGCGTTTCAGGCAGGGTTGGTATTGGCGCTGAAGCTTTCTTT. It codes for CSVSGRVGIGAEAFF.

The gene calls are TRBV11-3 and TRBJ2-1; 9 positions match TRBD2. After removal of 5 bases from V and 5 bases from J, the junction contained 4 bases not matched to a gene. The CDR3 is 14 amino acids. Germline CDR1 and CDR2: SGHNT and YENEEA. CDR3 protein: CASSKTSGNNEQFF. The CDR3 region has the DNA TGTGCCAGCAGCAAGACTAGCGGAAACAATGAGCAGTTCTTC.

This clonotype was found many times. The chain recombines TRBV11-2 with TRBJ2-1; 12 positions match TRBD2. Germline V gene sequence: CDR1 SGHAT, CDR2 FQNNGV. CDR3 length: 19 amino acids. The ends lost 6 bases at V and 7 bases at J; junction bases unmatched: 19. The CDR3 sequence is CASSISWTSGIRIGNEQFF. The CDR3 bases are TGTGCCAGCAGTATTAGTTGGACTAGCGGGATCCGAATCGGTAATGAGCAGTTCTTC.

This clonotype showed up just a few times. The gene calls are TRBV11-1 and TRBJ2-1, with 11 bases matching TRBD1. CDR1 SGHAT and CDR2 FQDESV come from the germline V gene (reference sequence). The junction had 13 bases not matched to a gene; V was cut back by 6 bases and J by 0 bases. This CDR3 region has 19 residues. DNA of the CDR3: TGTGCCAGCAGTCGAACCGGACAGGGGGCTTTAAGCTCCTACAATGAGCAGTTCTTC. Translating gives CASSRTGQGALSSYNEQFF.

Comments on this clonotype: Since no conserved phenylalanine or tryptophan closes the CDR3, a read error is the likely cause. V is TRBV7-9 and J is TRBJ1-3; TRBD1 aligns across 8 bases. Germline-derived CDR1 and CDR2 are SEHNR and FQNEAQ (reference sequence). CDR3 length equals 14 residues. V gave up 4 bases and J gave up 2 bases; unmatched junction bases: 1. Here the CDR3 reads CASSSRGPGNTIYS. Written as DNA, the CDR3 is TGTGCCAGCAGCTCCAGGGGGCCTGGAAACACCATATATTCT.

This chain uses TRBV29-1 with TRBJ1-4; D uncertain. Between the trimmed V and J ends, which lost 4 bases and 3 bases, there was a span of 9 bases. The CDR3 consists of 13 residues. Germline CDR1 is SQVTM and CDR2 is ANQGSEA. CDR3 in amino acids: CSVGRLPNEKLFF. CDR3 coding DNA: TGCAGCGTTGGCCGGCTCCCTAATGAAAAACTGTTTTTT.

The rearrangement uses TRBV28 and TRBJ2-7; D gene ambiguous. The V and J ends lost 7 bases and 0 bases respectively, with 13 bases between them. The CDR3 is 14 residues long. Germline V gene sequence: CDR1 MDHEN, CDR2 SYDVKM. The CDR3 region is CASTEQTSSYEQYF. CDR3 sequence (DNA): TGTGCCAGCACTGAACAGACCAGCTCCTACGAGCAGTACTTC.

Here the CDR3 DNA reads TGCGCCAGCAGCTTGGCGACGGAGGGGGGAAAACTGTTTTTT. Its translation: CASSLATEGGKLFF. The chain uses TRBV5-1 and TRBJ1-4; perhaps TRBD1 as D (6 bases). Germline lookup yields CDR1 SGHRS and CDR2 YFSETQ. V gave up 0 bases and J gave up 10 bases, with 13 bases separating them. The CDR3 is made up of 14 amino acids.

This clonotype occurred a few times. The J gene is TRBJ1-1, the V gene TRBV12-3 or TRBV12-4; possible D gene TRBD1, 5 bases. V dropped 7 bases and J dropped 5 bases, with 17 bases sitting between them. The CDR3 is 14 amino acids. CDR3 sequence reads: CASTLRGWRTEAFF. The CDR3 nucleotides read TGTGCCAGCACCCTCCGGGGGTGGAGAACTGAAGCTTTCTTT.

The chain recombines TRBV4-3 with TRBJ2-5; 13 bases fit TRBD2. Germline CDR1 reads LGHNA; CDR2 reads YSLEER. V trimming: 2 bases; J trimming: 2 bases; junction bases outside the gene matches: 11. The CDR3 has 19 amino acids. The CDR3 coding sequence is TGCGCCAGCAGCCAATTCGGACTAGCGGGAGTTTTCGGGCAAGAGACCCAGTACTTC. Protein product: CASSQFGLAGVFGQETQYF.

CDR3 nucleotide sequence: TGTGCCAGCAGCGAAACTGGGTTAGTGGGCTCCTACAATGAGCAGTTCTTC. Its protein product is CASSETGLVGSYNEQFF. V and J are TRBV13 and TRBJ2-1; D not certain. CDR3 length: 17 amino acids. The V gene lost 5 bases and the J gene lost 0 bases, with 17 bases spanning the gap. In germline, CDR1 is PRHDT, CDR2 FYEKMQ (reference sequence).

The chain combines TRBV20-1 with TRBJ2-7, with TRBD2 matching 7 bases. The trim removed 6 bases at V and 6 bases at J, leaving 17 bases unmatched. The germline V gene has CDR1 DFQATT and CDR2 SNEGSKA (reference sequence). The CDR3 consists of 15 residues. The CDR3 spells CSAPKQVLAACEQYF. CDR3 DNA: TGCAGTGCCCCCAAACAGGTTCTAGCGGCCTGCGAGCAGTACTTC.

In its sample, this clonotype was seen a few times. CDR3 in amino acids: CASSQGHKNIQYF. CDR3 nucleotides: TGTGCCAGCAGCCAGGGACACAAAAACATTCAGTACTTC. This chain links TRBV3-1 with TRBJ2-4; a weak D match, TRBD1 (6 bases). The germline gives CDR1 LGHDT, CDR2 YNNKEL (reference sequence). The CDR3 length is 13 residues. Between the trimmed V and J ends, which lost 3 bases and 3 bases, there was a span of 6 bases.

V and J are TRBV4-3 and TRBJ2-7; TRBD2 aligns across 7 bases. V trimming: 4 bases; J trimming: 4 bases; junction bases outside the gene matches: 10. Looked up from germline, CDR1 is LGHNA and CDR2 is YSLEER. The CDR3 covers 15 residues. The CDR3 loop is CASSPRWGTTYEQYF. CDR3 coding DNA: TGCGCCAGCAGCCCTCGGTGGGGGACTACTTACGAGCAGTACTTC.

The chain couples TRBV2 to TRBJ2-1; weak D call: TRBD1 (6 bases). From germline, CDR1 is SNHLY and CDR2 FYNNEI. The ends were cut back, 5 bases at V and 6 bases at J, with 11 bases in the middle. The CDR3 sequence is 13 residues long. Written as DNA, the CDR3 is TGTGCCAGCAGTACGGACAGCCGCAATGAGCAGTTCTTC. Translating gives CASSTDSRNEQFF.

This clonotype was counted between two and nine times. The chain uses TRBV4-2 and TRBJ2-7, with 7 bases that match TRBD2. This CDR3 has 16 residues. Germline trimming cut 0 bases from V and 2 bases from J; bases unmatched to any gene: 7. The germline V gene has CDR1 LGHNA and CDR2 YNFKEQ. CDR3: CASSQENQREPYEQYF. The CDR3 DNA reads TGTGCCAGCAGCCAAGAGAATCAGCGGGAACCCTACGAGCAGTACTTC.

The DNA for the CDR3 is TGCAGTGCTAGTCTCCCGGGCTCCTACGAGCAGTACTTC. This encodes CSASLPGSYEQYF. V gene TRBV20-1 combines with J gene TRBJ2-7; D unresolved. The CDR3 runs 13 residues. V lost 3 bases to trimming and J lost 0 bases, with 9 bases between them. Germline CDR1 reads DFQATT; CDR2 reads SNEGSKA (reference sequence).

The chain has TRBV30 and TRBJ2-7; 7 positions agree with TRBD1. The V gene's germline CDR1 is GTSNPN and CDR2 SVGIG (reference sequence). Trimming at V came to 2 bases and at J to 5 bases, leaving 0 bases not matched to a gene. The CDR3 has 11 residues. The CDR3 DNA reads TGTGCCTGGAGTAGGGGGCACGAGCAGTACTTC. Its translation is CAWSRGHEQYF.

This clonotype was picked up a small number of times. The V gene is TRBV4-2, the J gene TRBJ1-5; a weak D match, TRBD1 (6 bases). Trimming pared 0 bases from V and 1 base from J, leaving 13 bases between. This CDR3 region has 17 residues. The V gene's germline CDR1 is LGHNA and CDR2 YNFKEQ. Here the CDR3 reads CASSQDVRGGSNQPQHF. In DNA, the CDR3 is TGTGCCAGCAGCCAAGATGTGAGGGGGGGGAGCAATCAGCCCCAGCATTTT.

This clonotype was counted at least ten times. The chain combines TRBV12-3 or TRBV12-4 with TRBJ2-1; TRBD2 aligns across 10 bases. The CDR3 runs 14 residues. J lost 10 bases, V lost 5 bases, and 8 bases had no gene match. The DNA of the CDR3 is TGTGCCAGCAGTAACCCCCCTAGCGGGAGCGAGCAGTTCTTC. It is translated as CASSNPPSGSEQFF.

At least ten counts were recorded for this clonotype. The J gene is TRBJ2-7, the V gene TRBV20-1; D gene unclear. Trimming left V 1 base short and J 6 bases short, with 13 bases between. Germline V CDR1 and CDR2: DFQATT, SNEGSKA (reference sequence). The length of the CDR3 is 13 residues. The CDR3 DNA sequence: TGCAGTGCTAGAGTCGCCAAGCGACCCGAGCAGTACTTC. Amino acid sequence: CSARVAKRPEQYF.

The V and J genes are TRBV18 and TRBJ2-7; 7 positions match TRBD2. CDR1 and CDR2 (germline): KGHSH, LQKENI. The trim removed 2 bases at V and 3 bases at J, leaving 10 bases unmatched. This CDR3 contains 16 residues. As DNA, the CDR3 is TGTGCCAGCTCACCAGGGACTAACAGGTTCGGCTACGAGCAGTACTTC. Its translation: CASSPGTNRFGYEQYF.